The next 18 T cell receptor beta chains were all read from a single sample in a study of early T cells in non-severe SARS-CoV-2 infection. Each CDR3 protein is one row after TCRdb ran MiXCR on the 5' RACE reads. This table holds approximately 76,000 distinct CDR3 sequences, under 15% found once. Material: whole blood. These receptors were taken from an adult who was a healthcare worker with PCR-confirmed SARS-CoV-2 infection or an uninfected control (not recorded which).

This clonotype was seen ten or more times. The chain links TRBV4-3 to TRBJ1-1; TRBD1 might be the D (5 bases). The V end lost 4 bases, the J end lost 0 bases, and 15 bases lay between the germline ends. This CDR3 has 16 residues. The V gene's germline CDR1 is LGHNA and CDR2 YSLEER. Here the CDR3 reads CASSRFPGTVNTEAFF. CDR3 nucleotides: TGCGCCAGCAGCCGGTTCCCTGGGACGGTGAACACTGAAGCTTTCTTT.

The gene calls are TRBV28 and TRBJ2-1, with a tentative D call TRBD2 (5 bases). Germline loops: CDR1 MDHEN, CDR2 SYDVKM. This CDR3 has 14 amino acids. The germline V and J ends were trimmed by 3 bases and 8 bases, with 14 bases remaining between them. The CDR3 DNA sequence: TGTGCCAGCAGTTTCATTCTCCGGCGGGATGAGCAGTTCTTC. Amino acid sequence: CASSFILRRDEQFF.

This clonotype occurred many times. The V gene is TRBV27, the J gene TRBJ2-4, with D possibly TRBD2 on 5 matching bases. Germline CDR1 and CDR2: MNHEY and SMNVEV (reference sequence). There are 15 residues in the CDR3. V was pared by 3 bases and J by 3 bases, with 12 bases between. CDR3 bases: TGTGCCAGCAGTTTGGCGGGCGCGGGCAAAAACATTCAGTACTTC. Protein product: CASSLAGAGKNIQYF.

This clonotype was found many times. The chain combines TRBV10-3 with TRBJ1-2; D remains ambiguous. The CDR3 sequence is 14 residues long. The germline CDR1 and CDR2 sequences are ENHRY and SYGVKD. The V and J ends lost 10 bases and 0 bases respectively, with 15 bases between them. The CDR3 DNA sequence: TGTGCCACCAAGGCAGCAGCCTCTAACTATGGCTACACCTTC. This translates into CATKAAASNYGYTF.

This clonotype has ten or more counts. The J gene is TRBJ1-1, the V gene TRBV12-5, with D unresolved. The CDR3 runs to 16 residues. V lost 2 bases, J lost 4 bases, and 17 bases lay in between. Per the germline V gene, CDR1 is LGHNT and CDR2 is FRNRAP. The CDR3 DNA reads TGTGCTAGTGGTTTGTCCGGGCTCGGAGTTGGCACTGAAGCTTTCTTT. It is translated as CASGLSGLGVGTEAFF.

This clonotype was observed many times. This sequence joins TRBV7-2 and TRBJ1-1; D possibly corresponds to TRBD1 (6 bases). V was trimmed by 5 bases and J by 8 bases, leaving 12 bases between them. The CDR3 has 12 residues. Germline V lookup: CDR1 SGHTA, CDR2 FQGNSA. The CDR3 reads CASSRGAPEAFF. CDR3 nucleotide sequence: TGTGCCAGCAGCCGGGGGGCACCAGAAGCTTTCTTT.

V and J are TRBV9 and TRBJ2-3, with 8 bases fitting TRBD2. The CDR3 sequence is 14 residues long. CDR1 and CDR2 from the germline V gene are SGDLS and YYNGEE. Losses at the gene ends were 0 bases for V and 3 bases for J; bases not matched to a gene: 0. DNA of the CDR3: TGTGCCAGCAGCGTAGCTAGCGGGACAGATACGCAGTATTTT. It translates to CASSVASGTDTQYF.

This clonotype was observed at least ten times. This sequence joins TRBV12-3 or TRBV12-4 and TRBJ2-3, with D perhaps assigned TRBD1 or TRBD2 (5 bases each). The CDR3 is 12 amino acids. V lost 7 bases, J lost 7 bases, and 12 bases lay in between. This CDR3 reads CASTGDLYTQYF. The CDR3 DNA follows: TGTGCCAGCACCGGGGACCTGTATACGCAGTATTTT.

Ten or more counts support this clonotype. This chain connects TRBV6-2 or TRBV6-3 to TRBJ2-2; TRBD1 might be the D (6 bases). CDR3 size: 16 residues. V was clipped by 4 bases and J by 3 bases, with 15 bases between them. Germline V gives CDR1 MNHEY, CDR2 SVGEGT. The CDR3 region is CASSSHRDRDTGELFF. The CDR3 region has the DNA TGTGCCAGCAGTTCCCACAGGGATCGGGACACCGGGGAGCTGTTTTTT.

The chain uses TRBV20-1 and TRBJ1-2; D is ambiguous. The CDR3 is 10 residues long. Deletions cut 0 bases from V and 8 bases from J, with 4 bases between. Germline V gene data show CDR1 as DFQATT and CDR2 as SNEGSKA (reference sequence). CDR3: CSARDRGYTF. The CDR3 DNA follows: TGCAGTGCTAGAGACAGAGGCTACACCTTC.

This clonotype was observed at least ten times. J is TRBJ2-1 and V is TRBV2, with a tentative D call TRBD2 (6 bases). The CDR3 has 15 amino acids. Germline V gene sequence: CDR1 SNHLY, CDR2 FYNNEI. Trimming took off 4 bases at V and 0 bases at J, with 10 bases between the two ends. The CDR3 spells CASSALANSYNEQFF. DNA of the CDR3: TGTGCCAGCAGTGCGCTAGCGAACTCCTACAATGAGCAGTTCTTC.

This clonotype was picked up many times. The chain couples TRBV29-1 to TRBJ1-1; TRBD1 agrees at 7 bases. Losses at the gene ends were 5 bases for V and 10 bases for J; bases not matched to a gene: 4. The germline gives CDR1 SQVTM, CDR2 ANQGSEA. The CDR3 runs to 10 residues. In nucleotides, the CDR3 is TGCAGCGTTATGACAGGGCGAGCTTTCTTT. Its translation: CSVMTGRAFF.

The table lists this clonotype with many counts. CDR3 DNA: TGTGCCAGCAGTTTTGAGCCCCGTGCGGTGGGTACCTACGAGCAGTACTTC. It is translated as CASSFEPRAVGTYEQYF. The chain recombines TRBV28 with TRBJ2-7; D not resolved. The CDR3 spans 17 residues. Trimming left V 3 bases short and J 2 bases short, with 20 bases between. The germline V gene encodes CDR1 MDHEN and CDR2 SYDVKM.

The chain employs TRBV20-1 and TRBJ1-2, with a tentative D call TRBD1 (5 bases). Germline V gene data show CDR1 as DFQATT and CDR2 as SNEGSKA (reference sequence). Trimming removed 3 bases from V and 4 bases from J, with 12 bases in between. CDR3 size: 13 residues. CDR3 in amino acids: CSASDPRGYGYTF. Here the CDR3 DNA reads TGCAGTGCTAGTGACCCGAGGGGCTATGGCTACACCTTC.

V and J are TRBV9 and TRBJ2-2; TRBD1 aligns across 7 bases. Trimming cost V 0 bases and J 5 bases; bases outside gene matches: 4. Germline assignment: CDR1 SGDLS and CDR2 YYNGEE. The length of the CDR3 is 15 residues. The CDR3 here is CASSVETGETGELFF. As DNA, the CDR3 is TGTGCCAGCAGCGTAGAAACAGGGGAGACCGGGGAGCTGTTTTTT.

In this sample, this clonotype turned up a few times. The chain combines TRBV7-2 with TRBJ2-7; 7 bases align to TRBD2. Germline V gene sequence: CDR1 SGHTA, CDR2 FQGNSA. This CDR3 region has 16 residues. V lost 4 bases, J lost 1 base, and 10 bases stayed unmatched. The CDR3 region has the DNA TGTGCCAGCAGCTCCCCTAGGGCTAGCGGTTCCTACGAGCAGTACTTC. This codes for CASSSPRASGSYEQYF.

This clonotype was counted at least ten times. The chain links TRBV18 to TRBJ2-3; 8 nucleotides match TRBD2. With V trimmed by 2 bases and J by 6 bases, 7 bases remained unmatched. CDR3 length: 15 amino acids. Germline V gene lookup returns CDR1 KGHSH and CDR2 LQKENI. The chain's CDR3 is CASSPMRGAADTQYF. The CDR3, as DNA: TGTGCCAGCTCACCAATGCGGGGGGCGGCGGATACGCAGTATTTT.

Ten or more counts support this clonotype. The V and J genes are TRBV10-2 and TRBJ1-1, with 8 bases matching TRBD1. Germline CDR1 is WSHSY and CDR2 is SAAADI. V lost 4 bases and J lost 5; bases outside the gene matches: 12. The length of the CDR3 is 16 residues. The CDR3 reads CASSVRGRKKGTEAFF. CDR3 coding DNA: TGCGCCAGCAGTGTCAGGGGGCGAAAGAAGGGAACTGAAGCTTTCTTT.